The sequence of this T cell receptor (beta chain) was determined in a study of CD8 T cells in Susac syndrome. Points on this clonotype: Its matching antigen is unknown.

The CDR3 consists of 13 residues. V was cut by 7 bases and J by 3 bases, with 13 bases left in between. In germline, CDR1 is WNHNN, CDR2 SYGVQD (reference sequence). Points from the study as a whole: The study recognized that the number of individuals in its TCR sequencing and HLA analysis was relatively small.

Purification of the CD8+ and CD4+ T cells relied on negative isolation, and TEMRA cells underwent FACS enrichment. Reverse transcription of about 0.45 to 1 ug RNA used random hexamers. MiXCR, applied by TCRdb to the immunoSEQ multiplex PCR reads, yields one record per CDR3 protein. Seen here are around 130,000 distinct CDR3 sequences, around 91% observed once, and the top ten hold 0.2% to 0.25%. The sequenced sample was CD8+ T cells from PBMCs. V is TRBV10-1 and J is TRBJ2-7, with D uncertain. This clonotype was obtained from a human donor with multiple sclerosis. The CDR3 spells CASNQEKGYEQYF. In DNA form, the CDR3 reads TGCGCCAGCAATCAGGAGAAGGGCTACGAGCAGTACTTC.